These T cell receptor beta chains were read from a single sample in a study of blood T cell repertoires in COVID-19. Generated by immunoSEQ multiplex PCR, the TCRdb table keeps only in-frame clones and is missing some. The sample lists around 140,000 clones, about nine tenths seen once, with more than 25% in the top ten. Sequencing used peripheral blood. The receptors derive from a human donor in a cohort sampled during active COVID-19. Each CDR3 is given with its conserved first and last residue. The D gene is left open where the match is weak. The size of a clone is reported for some rows only, either as once, few or many, or as a class for expanded clones.

size	V	D	J	DNA	CDR3
-	TRBV19	TRBD2	TRBJ2-3	TGTGCCAGTAGTATACTAGCGGGGGTCGATACGCAGTATTTT	CASSILAGVDTQYF
-	TRBV3-1/TRBV3-2	TRBD1	TRBJ1-2	TGTGCCAGCAGCCAAGGACAGGGTGATGGCTACACCTTC	CASSQGQGDGYTF
-	TRBV18	-	TRBJ2-5	TGTGCCAGCTCCTTAGCGGCCATCTTGGGTAAAGAGACCCAGTACTTC	CASSLAAILGKETQYF
-	TRBV11-2	TRBD1	TRBJ1-5	TGTGCCAGCAGCGTAGACAGGGGCGGTCAGCCCCAGCATTTT	CASSVDRGGQPQHF
-	TRBV27	TRBD1	TRBJ2-7	TGTGCCAGCAGTATTACCGGGACAGGGGGCGAGCAGTACTTC	CASSITGTGGEQYF
-	TRBV7-2	TRBD2	TRBJ2-5	TGTGCCAGCAGCTTGGTAGCCGCGGGGGGCTTCCAGTACTTC	CASSLVAAGGFQYF
once	TRBV3-1/TRBV3-2	TRBD2	TRBJ2-5	TGTGCCAGCAGCCTCGGACTAGCGGGGAGCCAAGAGACCCAGTACTTC	CASSLGLAGSQETQYF
-	TRBV18	TRBD1	TRBJ2-7	TGTGCCAGCTCTCCGGGACAGGGCTCCTACGAGCAGTACTTC	CASSPGQGSYEQYF
-	TRBV19	-	TRBJ1-1	TGTGCCAGTTGGGAGGGAGCTGAAGCTTTCTTT	CASWEGAEAFF
-	TRBV27	-	TRBJ2-1	TGTGCCAGCAGTTTGGGGCAGTGGTTGTTCTTC	CASSLGQWLFF
-	TRBV3-1/TRBV3-2	TRBD1	TRBJ2-3	TGTGCCAGCAGCCAAGAGGGGACAGGTTTTTACACAGATACGCAGTATTTT	CASSQEGTGFYTDTQYF
-	TRBV5-1	TRBD1	TRBJ2-5	TGCGCCAGCAGCTTGGGCGGACAGGGTGCTCAAGAGACCCAGTACTTC	CASSLGGQGAQETQYF
-	TRBV5-1	-	TRBJ1-4	TGCGCCAGCAGCTTAGCTGCAACTAATGAAAAACTGTTTTTT	CASSLAATNEKLFF
once	TRBV18	TRBD1	TRBJ1-4	TGTGCCAGCTCACCACGGGGACAGGGGGCAACTAATGAAAAACTGTTTTTT	CASSPRGQGATNEKLFF
-	TRBV5-1	TRBD2	TRBJ2-1	TGCGCCAGCAGACGGGGGGGCTCCTACAATGAGCAGTTCTTC	CASRRGGSYNEQFF
-	TRBV7-9	TRBD1	TRBJ2-2	TGTGCCAGCAGCCGAACCGGGACAGTTTACACCGGGGAGCTGTTTTTT	CASSRTGTVYTGELFF
-	TRBV25-1	TRBD1	TRBJ1-2	TGTGCCAGCAGTGGGGTCGACAGGGGACATGGCTACACCTTC	CASSGVDRGHGYTF
-	TRBV6-9	-	TRBJ2-7	TGTGCCAGCAGGACCACAGGGAGGGGCGAGCAGTACTTC	CASRTTGRGEQYF
many	TRBV24-1	-	TRBJ1-1	TGTGCCACCACCGAAAGAGTGGGCAGGCCGTTAGGGAACACTGAAGCTTTCTTT	CATTERVGRPLGNTEAFF
-	TRBV5-4	TRBD1	TRBJ1-6	TGTGCCAGCAGCGGCCGGGACAGGGGGCACTCCTATAATTCACCCCTCCACTTT	CASSGRDRGHSYNSPLHF
-	TRBV3-1/TRBV3-2	-	TRBJ2-7	TGTGCCAGCAGCCTATCCCGCGCGATCGGGGAGCAGTACTTC	CASSLSRAIGEQYF
-	TRBV11-1	-	TRBJ2-2	TGTGCCAGCACCCCTTCCTCCGGGAACACCGGGGAGCTGTTTTTT	CASTPSSGNTGELFF
few	TRBV11-2	-	TRBJ1-4	TGTGCCAGCAGCTTAGGAGGAAAACTGTTTTTT	CASSLGGKLFF
-	TRBV30	-	TRBJ2-1	TGTGCCTGGAAACAGGACCATTACAATGAGCAGTTCTTC	CAWKQDHYNEQFF
-	TRBV5-1	TRBD1	TRBJ2-7	TGCGCCAGCAGCTTGAGACTGGGGACAGGGCCCTACGAGCAGTACTTC	CASSLRLGTGPYEQYF
-	TRBV19	-	TRBJ2-7	TGTGCCAGTAGTCCGGGACTCTCCTACGAGCAGTACTTC	CASSPGLSYEQYF
once	TRBV5-4	-	TRBJ2-1	TGTGCCAGCAGCTTGGAATTCGGGGTCCCAAATGAGCAGTTCTTC	CASSLEFGVPNEQFF
few	TRBV5-1	TRBD1	TRBJ2-7	TGCGCCAGCAGCCCAATGGACAGGCGCTACGAGCAGTACTTC	CASSPMDRRYEQYF
-	TRBV7-9	-	TRBJ2-5	TGTGCCAGCAGCTTAGATAGGACACTGCAAGAGACCCAGTACTTC	CASSLDRTLQETQYF
-	TRBV9	-	TRBJ1-5	TGTGCCAGCAGCGTATCAGACATCGGACAGCCCCAGCATTTT	CASSVSDIGQPQHF
-	TRBV5-5	TRBD2	TRBJ2-7	TGTGCCAGCAGCTTTTGGGGGACTACCTCGTACGAGCAGTACTTC	CASSFWGTTSYEQYF
-	TRBV6-5	TRBD1	TRBJ2-7	TGTGCCAGCGGGACAGGGTTGAACGAGCAGTACTTC	CASGTGLNEQYF
-	TRBV7-3	TRBD2	TRBJ2-5	TGTGCCAGCAGCTTAACGGGGGGGTTAGAGACCCAGTACTTC	CASSLTGGLETQYF
-	TRBV12-5	TRBD1	TRBJ1-2	TGTGCTAGTGGTTTGGTGCGACAGGGGAGGGTCTGGGGCTACACCTTC	CASGLVRQGRVWGYTF
-	TRBV18	TRBD1	TRBJ1-2	TGTGCCAGCTCACCCGGACAGGGACCTTTCTATGGCTACACCTTC	CASSPGQGPFYGYTF
few	TRBV5-5	-	TRBJ1-3	TGTGCCAGCAGCTTGGCCGCGGGCTCTGGAAACACCATATATTTT	CASSLAAGSGNTIYF
-	TRBV2	TRBD1	TRBJ2-7	TGTGCCAGCAGTGGGGGACAGGGGAAGTCCTACGAGCAGTACTTC	CASSGGQGKSYEQYF
-	TRBV19	-	TRBJ2-3	TGTGCCAGTATGGCGAGCGACACAGATACGCAGTATTTT	CASMASDTDTQYF
-	TRBV6-6	TRBD2	TRBJ2-5	TGTGCCAGCAGTCGCACCGGGGCGCGGGGGGCCGGAGAGACCCAGTACTTC	CASSRTGARGAGETQYF
-	TRBV4-1	TRBD1	TRBJ2-1	TGCGCCAGCAGCCAAGATCCGGGACAGGGCACCTACAATGAGCAGTTCTTC	CASSQDPGQGTYNEQFF
-	TRBV5-6	-	TRBJ2-5	TGTGCCAGCAGCCTCGGGCTAGCGCAAGAGACCCAGTACTTC	CASSLGLAQETQYF
-	TRBV7-9	-	TRBJ1-1	TGTGCCAGCAGCTTCGAGAGGAACACTGAAGCTTTCTTT	CASSFERNTEAFF
-	TRBV6-5	TRBD1	TRBJ2-7	TGTGCCAGCCGACCGGGACAGAAAGTTTACGAGCAGTACTTC	CASRPGQKVYEQYF
-	TRBV19	TRBD1	TRBJ2-1	TGTGCCAGTAGTGGGACAGGGTGGGGAAATGAGCAGTTCTTC	CASSGTGWGNEQFF
once	TRBV11-2	TRBD2	TRBJ2-3	TGTGCCAGCAGACCACAGCGGGGCCACACAGATACGCAGTATTTT	CASRPQRGHTDTQYF
few	TRBV19	TRBD1	TRBJ2-2	TGTGCCAGTAGAGGGAGGGACAGGGGCACCGGGGAGCTGTTTTTT	CASRGRDRGTGELFF
once	TRBV6-5	TRBD1	TRBJ1-1	TGTCCCGGACAGGCGAACACTGAAGCTTTCTTT	CPGQANTEAFF
-	TRBV18	-	TRBJ1-4	TGTGCCAGCTCAGCGGGGGCCCCTAGCACTAATGAAAAACTGTTTTTT	CASSAGAPSTNEKLFF
-	TRBV9	-	TRBJ2-1	TGTGCCAGCAGCGTAGGTCAGGACTCCTACAATGAGCAGTTCTTC	CASSVGQDSYNEQFF
once	TRBV6-1	TRBD1	TRBJ2-1	TGTGCCAGCAGTGATGCAACAGGGGTAGGTGACAATGAGCAGTTCTTC	CASSDATGVGDNEQFF
-	TRBV28	-	TRBJ2-7	TGTGCCAGCAGTCGGAGCTACGAGCAGTACTTC	CASSRSYEQYF
-	TRBV3-1/TRBV3-2	TRBD1	TRBJ1-1	TGTGCCAGCAGCCAGGACAGGGTGGCTACTGAAGCTTTCTTT	CASSQDRVATEAFF
-	TRBV21-1	-	TRBJ1-2	TGTGCCAGCAGCAAACAGGGGTCTAAGTTGGTCTATGGCTACACCTTC	CASSKQGSKLVYGYTF
-	TRBV11-2	TRBD2	TRBJ2-5	TGTGCCAGCAGCCGACTAGCCCGACAAGAGACCCAGTACTTC	CASSRLARQETQYF
-	TRBV7-2	-	TRBJ2-7	TGTGCCAGCAGCGGCAGGGGGGCCTACGAGCAGTACTTC	CASSGRGAYEQYF
once	TRBV5-1	TRBD1	TRBJ2-3	TGCGCCAGCAGCACAGGGGGCTCGAGCACAGATACGCAGTATTTT	CASSTGGSSTDTQYF
-	TRBV5-1	TRBD1	TRBJ1-4	TGCGCCAGCAGCGACCACGCAGGGGGGGAAAAACTGTTTTTT	CASSDHAGGEKLFF
-	TRBV3-1/TRBV3-2	-	TRBJ2-2	TGTGCCAGCAGCCCGGGGACTTCGTACACCGGGGAGCTGTTTTTT	CASSPGTSYTGELFF
-	TRBV9	TRBD1	TRBJ2-2	TGTGCCAGCAGCGTAGGTGCCACGACAGGGTATCACGGGGAGCTGTTTTTT	CASSVGATTGYHGELFF
-	TRBV6-2/TRBV6-3	TRBD1	TRBJ2-7	TGTGCCAGCAGTCAAGGGACAGTTTGGTACTTC	CASSQGTVWYF